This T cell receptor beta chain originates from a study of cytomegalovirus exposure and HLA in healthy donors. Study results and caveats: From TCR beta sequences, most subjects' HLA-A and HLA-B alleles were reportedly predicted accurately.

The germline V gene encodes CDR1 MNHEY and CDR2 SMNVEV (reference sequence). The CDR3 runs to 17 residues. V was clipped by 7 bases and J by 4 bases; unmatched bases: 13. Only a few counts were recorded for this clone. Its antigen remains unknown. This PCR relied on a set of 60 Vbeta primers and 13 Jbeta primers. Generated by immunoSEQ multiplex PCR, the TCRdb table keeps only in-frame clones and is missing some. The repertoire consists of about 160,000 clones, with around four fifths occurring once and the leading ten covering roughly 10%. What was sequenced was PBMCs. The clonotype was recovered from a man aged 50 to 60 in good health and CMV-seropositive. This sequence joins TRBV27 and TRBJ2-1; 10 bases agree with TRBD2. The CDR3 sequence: CASTPVRTSGEYNEQFF. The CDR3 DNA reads TGTGCCAGCACCCCCGTTCGGACTAGCGGAGAGTACAATGAGCAGTTCTTC.